This T cell receptor (beta chain) is drawn from a study of blood T cell repertoires in COVID-19. As for the study in general: Samples representing acute and convalescent COVID-19 were sourced from the United States, Italy and Spain. T cells, B-cell-depleted T cells, or PBMCs provided the cDNA or gDNA that served as material.

Germline V gene data show CDR1 as SGHNT and CDR2 as YYREEE (reference sequence). Trimming stripped 2 bases from V and 6 bases from J, with 9 bases between. This CDR3 is 13 amino acids long. In the original analysis: Reference gene primer amplification yielded estimated nucleated cell counts. This table comes from immunoSEQ multiplex PCR, and its TCRdb copy is limited to in-frame clones, with some not included. The V and J calls and clone size come from that table; D and trimming were worked out from the DNA. The repertoire holds under 150,000 clones, with around 85% as singletons. The J gene is TRBJ2-1, the V gene TRBV5-4, with D possibly TRBD1 on 6 matching bases. This receptor was taken from a human donor in a cohort sampled during active COVID-19. The sequenced sample was peripheral blood. CDR3 DNA: TGTGCCAGCAGCTTTACAGGGTTCAATGAGCAGTTCTTC. It codes for CASSFTGFNEQFF.